The clone carrying this T cell receptor beta chain has ten or more counts. What it recognizes is unknown. Regarding time point: technical triplicate 1. Unsorted libraries were prepared from 2 million PBMCs that had been stored at -80 C. This sample was taken from a study of neurological immune-mediated disorders. Whole-study findings and limits: TCR clonal expansion peaked in HTLV-1-associated myelopathy patients and was lowest in multiple sclerosis patients. The absence of any CDR3 amino acid sequence shared by expanded clones across subjects suggests that repertoires were private in all groups.

The authors produced cDNA by 5'RACE using 10-nucleotide random UMIs. Each CDR3 protein gets one entry after TCRdb re-called the 5' RACE reads with MiXCR. The sample records about 38,000 distinct CDR3 sequences, 11% being singletons. Per germline, CDR1 MDHEN and CDR2 SYDVKM. The CDR3 runs 18 residues. The V end was cut by 2 bases, the J end by 0 bases, with 17 bases between. The sequence was collected from a man in his fifties or sixties with HTLV-1-associated myelopathy (HAM/TSP). The rearrangement links TRBV28 to TRBJ1-3, with D possibly being TRBD1 (6 bases). The sequenced sample was PBMCs. The CDR3 sequence is CASSLGNDRPRSGNTIYF. CDR3 coding DNA: TGTGCCAGCAGTTTAGGGAACGACAGGCCGCGCTCTGGAAACACCATATATTTT.